This T cell receptor beta chain was sequenced in a study of blood T cell repertoires in COVID-19. Whole-study context: Donors in the United States, Italy and Spain gave samples during acute or convalescent COVID-19. T cells, B-cell-depleted T cells, or PBMCs provided the cDNA or gDNA that served as material.

Original methodology: The authors estimated nucleated cell counts from reference gene primer amplification. Data came from immunoSEQ multiplex PCR; TCRdb stores just in-frame clones and leaves some out. Clone size and V and J calls were adopted from that table, with D and trimming inferred from the DNA. The sample records roughly 100,000 clones, roughly 76% being singletons. Between the trimmed V and J ends, which lost 5 bases and 3 bases, there was a span of 4 bases. This CDR3 is built from 11 residues. Germline loops: CDR1 PRHDT, CDR2 FYEKMQ (reference sequence). Patients at the Seattle site were enrolled during active infection and followed longitudinally.

The chain employs TRBV13 and TRBJ2-5, with D uncertain. This TCR was sampled from an elderly man with COVID-19, enrolled during active disease. Sample: peripheral blood. This chain's CDR3 is CASSVEETQYF. The CDR3 region has the DNA TGTGCCAGCAGCGTCGAAGAGACCCAGTACTTC.